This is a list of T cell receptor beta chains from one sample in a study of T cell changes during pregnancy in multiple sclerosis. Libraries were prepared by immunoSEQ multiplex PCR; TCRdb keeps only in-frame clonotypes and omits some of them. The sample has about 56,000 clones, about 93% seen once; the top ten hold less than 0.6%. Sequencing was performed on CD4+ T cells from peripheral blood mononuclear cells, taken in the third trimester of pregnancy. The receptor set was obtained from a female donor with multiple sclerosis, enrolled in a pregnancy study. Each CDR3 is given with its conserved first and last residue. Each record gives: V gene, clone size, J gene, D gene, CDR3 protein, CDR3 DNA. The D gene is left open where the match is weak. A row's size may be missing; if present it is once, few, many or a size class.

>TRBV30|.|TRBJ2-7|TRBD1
CAGQQGVSYEQYF
TGTGCCGGTCAACAGGGGGTCTCCTACGAGCAGTACTTC
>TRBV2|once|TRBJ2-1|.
CASSDLLLIQINEQFF
TGTGCCAGCAGTGACTTGTTGCTTATTCAGATAAATGAGCAGTTCTTC
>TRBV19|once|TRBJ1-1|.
CASSIDRPGWAEAFF
TGTGCCAGTAGTATAGATCGCCCAGGGTGGGCTGAAGCTTTCTTT
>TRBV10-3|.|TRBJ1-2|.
CAISEIVSGYTF
TGTGCCATCAGTGAGATCGTGAGTGGCTACACCTTC
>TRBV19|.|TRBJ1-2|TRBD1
CASSTSTGDYGYTF
TGTGCCAGTAGTACCTCGACAGGGGACTATGGCTACACCTTC
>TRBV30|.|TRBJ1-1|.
CAWSVDAGQTEAFF
TGTGCCTGGAGTGTAGATGCAGGGCAAACTGAAGCTTTCTTT
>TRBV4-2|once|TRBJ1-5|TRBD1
CASSQPGQSSNQPQHF
TGTGCCAGCAGCCAACCGGGACAGTCAAGCAATCAGCCCCAGCATTTT
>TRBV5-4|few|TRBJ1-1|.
CASSPETGWNTEAFF
TGTGCCAGCAGCCCAGAGACAGGTTGGAACACTGAAGCTTTCTTT
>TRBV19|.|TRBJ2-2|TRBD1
CASKTGANRELFF
TGTGCCAGTAAGACAGGGGCCAACCGGGAGCTGTTTTTT
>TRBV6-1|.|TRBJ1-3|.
CASSELLGPGLISGNTIYF
TGTGCCAGCAGTGAACTTTTGGGGCCAGGGCTTATCTCTGGAAACACCATATATTTT
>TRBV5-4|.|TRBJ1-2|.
CASSLDTSYGYTF
TGTGCCAGCAGCCTCGACACCTCCTATGGCTACACCTTC
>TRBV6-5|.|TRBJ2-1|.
CASSQGVWELNEQFF
TGTGCCAGCAGTCAAGGAGTTTGGGAGCTTAATGAGCAGTTCTTC
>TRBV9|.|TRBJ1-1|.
CASSVDSRTEAFF
TGTGCCAGCAGCGTAGACAGTCGGACTGAAGCTTTCTTT
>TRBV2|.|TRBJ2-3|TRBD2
CASSVQRGGTDTQYF
TGTGCCAGCAGTGTCCAGCGGGGGGGCACAGATACGCAGTATTTT
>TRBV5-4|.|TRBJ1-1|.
CASSLFKTGGGTEAFF
TGTGCCAGCAGCTTGTTCAAAACCGGGGGAGGCACTGAAGCTTTCTTT
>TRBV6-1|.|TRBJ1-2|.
CASSGSREGYGYTF
TGTGCCAGCAGCGGCAGTCGGGAGGGCTATGGCTACACCTTC
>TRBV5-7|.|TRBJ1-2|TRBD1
CASSLSRGQVYGYTF
TGTGCCAGCAGCTTGTCGAGGGGGCAGGTCTATGGCTACACCTTC